This record concerns one T cell receptor beta chain sequence. No antigen is known for it. The record has no base qualities; no much larger clone is one base away. The sample is drawn from a study of cytomegalovirus exposure and HLA in healthy donors (dated by TCRdb to 2015 to 2018). General notes on the study: In an earlier analysis of approximately 500 of the donors, roughly 300 Gb of sequence data and 117 million unique TCR beta sequences from about 180 million T cells were reported. An early release covering over 500 HLA-typed donors comprised roughly 300 gigabases of sequencing data and 85 million to 100 million unique TCR sequences. Among the roughly 390 genotyped donors, around 81% belonged to the genetic ancestry cluster associated with self-reported Caucasian donors. The aim of the study was to test whether cataloging public T cell receptors could identify signatures of past pathogen exposure. The study used immunosequencing to profile the T cell repertoires of under 700 subjects and linked those repertoires to cytomegalovirus serostatus. In addition to the first cohort of roughly 670 subjects, a separate validation cohort of 120 different subjects was used. To predict cytomegalovirus infection status, the study brought together high-throughput TCR immunosequencing, statistical association of individual TCRs with disease status, and machine learning. A later analysis re-examined previously published TCR beta repertoires from about 700 donors and added high-resolution HLA genotyping to investigate patterns of TCR occurrence. In the later analysis, no new phenotypic data were used to find candidate immune exposures; instead, reliance was placed on TCR beta sequences and their occurrence across donors. An earlier analysis of 587 of the donors used high-throughput TCR beta sequencing to judge whether each TCR beta V gene segment behaved as functional or pseudogenic. Donor age, sex, ethnicity and CMV serostatus were collected together with the repertoire data. A later genetic analysis used genome-wide SNP genotypes for 398 of the 666 donors, treating that subset as a discovery cohort. All discovery cohort repertoires had been generated on a single sequencing platform. Both class I and class II loci were covered by HLA typing, at four-digit resolution. Typing coverage varied by locus: roughly 629-630 donors for A, B, C, DRB1 and DQB1; around 560 for DQA1; more than 600 for DPA1; roughly 450 for DPB1. Several DR-DQ haplotypes were handled as single units for association and clustering because linkage in the cohort was strong. Across around 400 genotyped donors of the cohort, an average of about 240,000 unique TCR beta nucleotide sequences per donor were sequenced, and 15% to 20% of those sequences were non-productive. The research as a whole found: Presence/absence analyses assumed roughly uniform sequencing depth across donors, an assumption that may not hold. In a later analysis, HLA-associated TCR beta chains were found to be more clonally expanded and to have lower generation probabilities than equally common non-associated chains. A further reported finding was that TCR beta sequences accurately predicted the HLA-A and HLA-B alleles for most subjects in the first cohort. Because counts were too low, about 18 rarely observed V segments, including chromosome 9 orphons, were excluded from the earlier analysis of around 640 of the donors. The sequencing pipeline was judged likely to have produced a cluster of highly shared sequence variants as a technical artifact. In this cohort, only TCR beta chains were sequenced, and detectable features were limited by the absence of alpha or paired-chain data. Broadly in line with IMGT annotations, most TCR beta V segments showed up in productive rearrangements about 87% or about 30% of the time in an earlier analysis of under 700 of the donors. According to a later analysis, TCR association rates differed among HLA loci, with DRB1 alleles showing the most associated TCRs and HLA-C alleles showing the fewest. In a later analysis, most CMV-associated TCR beta chains were found to appear HLA-restricted, with HLA associations seemingly driven largely by CMV exposure. The authors suggested that the approach could potentially be extended to other disease states and immunological phenotypes. In both the original and validation cohorts, the classifier was reported to diagnose cytomegalovirus status with high specificity and sensitivity. Assigning TCR associations to individual alleles was difficult when HLA alleles, especially DR and DQ, strongly co-occurred. According to a later genetic analysis, donors in an Asian-associated ancestry cluster had fewer N-insertions in productive TCRs than the approximately 630-donor mean. In a later analysis, 16,951 TCR beta sequences were associated with specific HLA alleles at a false discovery rate of 0.05. In the study, approximately 160 TCR beta chains were listed as associated with cytomegalovirus. The only immune exposure information available for the cohort was CMV serostatus. HLA typing was unavailable for some donors at each locus, so association tests used only the typed subset. Several of the top co-occurrence clusters appeared to be linked to parvovirus B19, influenza, CMV and Epstein-Barr virus, according to a later analysis. An association between a missense DCLRE1C variant and V-gene and J-gene trimming of TCR beta chains was found in a later genetic analysis and replicated in an independent cohort. Three of the identified cytomegalovirus-associated TCR beta chains were confirmed in vitro to be specific for cytomegalovirus antigens. Most TCR sequences were observed very rarely across donors, whereas some public TCRs were present in many individuals. Linkage disequilibrium might explain the correlated functional status among segregating V segments, but an unknown experimental factor could not be ruled out.

The cohort comprised some 700 healthy bone marrow donors. At the time of sampling, all cohort members were nominally healthy, though unrecorded immune exposures were likely present. The donor was CMV seropositive and was included in the group of approximately 310 seropositive cohort members. A peripheral blood sample was provided by each donor, and peripheral blood mononuclear cells were used for TCR beta sequencing. The Qiagen DNeasy Blood Extraction Kit was used to extract genomic DNA from the blood cell samples. Receptor libraries were prepared by the immunoSEQ multiplex PCR assay. For the multiplex PCR, a mixture combining 60 forward primers for TCR Vbeta segments and 13 reverse primers for TCR Jbeta segments was used. Amplification of the CDR3 region of rearranged TCR beta genes was performed with a multiplex PCR assay on genomic DNA. On the Illumina HiSeq System, the amplified TCR beta libraries were sequenced as 87-base-pair reads. The authors' pipeline ran thus. A later analysis counted tens of millions of unique TCR beta chains across the 666 repertoires, and some 11 million of these chains were shared by at least two donors. A nearest-neighbor algorithm error-corrected the raw reads and collapsed the reads into unique sequences, merging closely related sequences to remove PCR and sequencing errors. Alignment of CDR3 sequences to IMGT reference sequences was used to assign V, D and J gene segments. For a sequence to be retained, a match of at least six nucleotides to both a V gene segment and a J gene segment was required. A rearrangement counted as productive if the CDR3 had no stop codons and remained in frame with V and J, and every other rearrangement counted as non-productive. CDR3 was defined by IMGT convention, running from the second conserved V-encoded cysteine to the conserved J-encoded phenylalanine. The earlier analysis of approximately 590 of the donors excluded any sequence lacking an unambiguous match to a single V gene segment. In an earlier analysis of about 590 of the donors, a V segment was called functional when productive rearrangements were above 56.7%, and segregating when the standard deviation between donors exceeded 5%. A statistical classification framework was built to diagnose cytomegalovirus status from the catalog of TCR beta chain sequences. In a later analysis, V and J genes were assigned by comparing TCR nucleotide sequences against IMGT/GENE-DB human TR gene sequences. Using the TCRdist pipeline, a later analysis assigned CDR3 sequences along with most-parsimonious VDJ recombination scenarios. A later analysis defined each TCR beta chain by its CDR3 amino acid sequence plus V-gene family, and excluded reads lacking a unique V-gene family. In a later analysis, several hundred highly shared, low-generation-probability nucleotide sequences were removed to address suspected cross-contamination and a sequencing artifact. A later analysis calculated a clonal expansion index for each public chain from normalized within-repertoire ranks of inferred template counts. In a later analysis, generation probabilities were computed using a VDJ recombination model fitted to out-of-frame rearrangements, and the results were checked against IGoR. Hypergeometric tests were used in a later analysis to score TCR-TCR, TCR-HLA and TCR-CMV co-occurrence, with a repertoire-size bias correction applied to the TCR pairs. A later analysis estimated false discovery rates by permuting HLA or CMV assignments 20 times. In a later analysis, co-occurring TCRs were grouped using DBSCAN, with TCRdist sequence similarity added in when clustering inside HLA-allele-positive subsets. Co-occurrence clustering excluded repertoires with fewer than 30,000 or more than 120,000 public chains, plus five with anomalous nucleotide sharing. The clones in this table, taken by TCRdb from immuneACCESS, are in-frame only. Not every clone is retained; where verified, under half of the shortfall comes from an unresolved V gene, and the cause of the rest is unknown. The V and J calls and clone size are taken from that table; D and trimming were inferred from the DNA. The sample data list over 110,000 clones, and 75% to 80% of these were observed just once. In total, the top ten clones hold roughly 6.2% of the sample.

This receptor was taken from a woman aged 40 to 50 in good health and CMV-seropositive. Material: PBMCs.

The nucleotides read TGTGCCTCCAAAGAGGCCGTCTCCTCCTACGAGCAGTACTTC. It codes for CASKEAVSSYEQYF. Recombination joined TRBV19 with TRBJ2-7, with no confidently assigned D gene. Taken from cysteine to phenylalanine, the CDR3 has 14 residues. Only the CDR3 portion is preserved as DNA: 42 bases, with reading frame beginning at the first base. V was cut back by 11 bases and J by 0 bases, leaving a gap of 17 bases between them. The CDR1 and CDR2 encoded by the germline V gene (reference sequence) are LNHDA and SQIVND.